This passage covers 26 T cell receptor beta chains from one sample sequenced in a study of blood T cell repertoires in COVID-19 (dated by TCRdb to about 2020). To prepare the library, the immunoSEQ multiplex PCR assay was applied. TCRdb limited this immuneACCESS table to in-frame rearrangements with V and J called. A share of clones is missing; checked studies link under half to unresolved V genes, and the rest is unexplained. This sample has 70,000 or so clones in its table, and 86% of those were observed once. Approximately 4.1% of the sample is taken by the ten largest. The sequenced sample was peripheral blood. The receptor source for this set is a man aged 45 to 65 with acute or convalescent COVID-19.

The CDR3 coding sequence is TGTGCCAGCAGCTCACTACAGGATAACAATGAGCAGTTCTTC. Encoded protein: CASSSLQDNNEQFF. The chain links TRBV5-4 to TRBJ2-1, with D maybe TRBD1 (5 bases). This CDR3 has 14 amino acids. Germline assignment: CDR1 SGHNT and CDR2 YYREEE (reference sequence). The ends were cut back, 3 bases at V and 5 bases at J, with 12 bases in the middle.

This chain joins TRBV19 and TRBJ1-2; 10 bases line up with TRBD1. This CDR3 contains 17 residues. V was pared by 0 bases and J by 4 bases, with 8 bases of the junction left unmatched. Germline CDR1 is LNHDA and CDR2 is SQIVND (reference sequence). In nucleotides, the CDR3 is TGTGCCAGTAGTATAGAGGCGGGGACAGGGGTCCCCTATGGCTACACCTTC. Translation gives CASSIEAGTGVPYGYTF.

As to this clone: Different DNA sequences within this sample yield the same CDR3. The genes are TRBV27 and TRBJ1-5; 9 bases align to TRBD1. Germline CDR1 reads MNHEY; CDR2 reads SMNVEV (reference sequence). This CDR3 is built from 15 residues. J lost 4 bases, V lost 1 base, and 2 bases had no gene match. The CDR3 coding sequence is TGTGCCAGCAGTTTATACGGGACAGGGAATCAGCCCCAGCATTTT. This gives the protein CASSLYGTGNQPQHF.

The chain combines TRBV19 with TRBJ1-5; 9 bases are shared with TRBD1. This CDR3 has 15 residues. The trim removed 7 bases at V and 6 bases at J, leaving 10 bases unmatched. Germline loops: CDR1 LNHDA, CDR2 SQIVND (reference sequence). For the CDR3, the DNA is TGTGCCAGTACCCGGCGGACAGGGGCGGGTCAGCCCCAGCATTTT. This sequence encodes CASTRRTGAGQPQHF. Looking up the rest from reference TRBV19 and TRBJ1-5 gives the full variable domain: DGGITQSPKYLFRKEGQNVTLSCEQNLNHDAMYWYRQDPGQGLRLIYYSQIVNDFQKGDIAEGYSVSREKKESFPLTVTSAQKNPTAFYLCASTRRTGAGQPQHFGDGTRLSIL.

J is TRBJ1-1 and V is TRBV6-2 or TRBV6-3; no definite D call. This CDR3 region has 11 residues. Per germline, CDR1 MNHEY and CDR2 SVGEGT. With 6 bases removed from V and 4 bases from J, the gap between germline ends came to 6 bases. CDR3 region: CASSLFTEAFF. The DNA for the CDR3 is TGTGCCAGCAGCCTATTCACTGAAGCTTTCTTT.

The chain couples TRBV6-6 to TRBJ1-3; no definite D call. CDR1 is MNHNY and CDR2 is SVGAGI in the germline V gene (reference sequence). V gave up 6 bases and J gave up 4 bases, with 13 bases separating them. CDR3 size: 14 residues. CDR3 residues: CASRVADNGNTIYF. In nucleotides, the CDR3 is TGTGCCAGCAGGGTAGCGGATAACGGAAACACCATATATTTT.

The chain links TRBV11-3 to TRBJ1-1; the D is unclear. Per the germline V gene, CDR1 is SGHNT and CDR2 is YENEEA. This CDR3 contains 15 residues. Trimming stripped 1 base from V and 5 bases from J, with 14 bases between. The CDR3 here is CASSLVHPEITEAFF. The CDR3 nucleotides read TGTGCCAGCAGCTTAGTCCACCCCGAGATAACTGAAGCTTTCTTT.

The chain employs TRBV7-2 and TRBJ1-2; 10 bases match TRBD1. CDR1 is SGHTA and CDR2 is FQGNSA in the germline V gene. Trimming took 3 bases from V and 4 from J; bases not matched to a gene: 2. CDR3 length equals 14 residues. The CDR3 loop reads CASSFGTGVYGYTF. The CDR3, as DNA: TGTGCCAGCAGCTTCGGGACAGGGGTCTATGGCTACACCTTC.

The V and J genes are TRBV7-9 and TRBJ2-2, with D possibly matching TRBD1 (6 bases). Germline-derived CDR1 and CDR2 are SEHNR and FQNEAQ (reference sequence). Trimming left V 2 bases short and J 0 bases short, with 10 bases between. The CDR3 consists of 16 residues. CDR3 amino acids: CASSLRRTANTGELFF. The CDR3 DNA reads as TGTGCCAGCAGCTTACGGCGGACAGCGAACACCGGGGAGCTGTTTTTT.

The V call is TRBV18, the J call TRBJ2-5; D possibly corresponds to TRBD2 (6 bases). Germline CDR1 is KGHSH and CDR2 is LQKENI. V was trimmed by 3 bases and J by 1 base, leaving 15 bases between them. CDR3 size: 16 residues. The CDR3 sequence is CASSPFTFGGQETQYF. The CDR3 region has the DNA TGTGCCAGCTCACCTTTCACTTTCGGGGGCCAAGAGACCCAGTACTTC.

The chain has TRBV15 and TRBJ2-5; 9 bases are shared with TRBD1. Looked up from germline, CDR1 is LNHNV and CDR2 is YYDKDF (reference sequence). CDR3 length: 14 amino acids. V was pared by 6 bases and J by 2 bases, with 4 bases of the junction left unmatched. CDR3 loop: CATSPDRGQETQYF. Written as DNA, the CDR3 is TGTGCCACCAGTCCGGACAGGGGACAAGAGACCCAGTACTTC.

V and J are TRBV10-1 and TRBJ2-3, with D perhaps TRBD1 (6 bases). The CDR3 length is 14 residues. Trimming removed 7 bases from V and 0 bases from J, with 11 bases in between. Germline values: CDR1 WNHNN, CDR2 SYGVQD (reference sequence). Written as DNA, the CDR3 is TGCGCCAGCATCAGGGGCGTCAGCACAGATACGCAGTATTTT. It specifies CASIRGVSTDTQYF.

The rearrangement links TRBV20-1 to TRBJ2-4; no clear D gene. CDR1 DFQATT and CDR2 SNEGSKA come from the germline V gene (reference sequence). The V end lost 3 bases, the J end lost 0 bases, and 12 bases lay between the germline ends. There are 15 residues in the CDR3. CDR3 DNA: TGCAGTGCTAGTGCGGCAAGACTAGCCAAAAACATTCAGTACTTC. It encodes CSASAARLAKNIQYF.

The gene calls are TRBV28 and TRBJ1-5; 8 positions match TRBD1. This CDR3 spans 16 amino acids. Germline CDR1 is MDHEN and CDR2 is SYDVKM. The V segment lost 6 bases and the J segment 7 bases; nucleotides outside the gene matches: 14. This CDR3 is CASRTGTGWGRQPQHF. In nucleotides, the CDR3 is TGTGCCAGCAGAACCGGGACAGGTTGGGGGCGACAGCCCCAGCATTTT. The complete variable domain, with remaining parts taken from reference TRBV28 and TRBJ1-5, reads DVKVTQSSRYLVKRTGEKVFLECVQDMDHENMFWYRQDPGLGLRLIYFSYDVKMKEKGDIPEGYSVSREKKERFSLILESASTNQTSMYLCASRTGTGWGRQPQHFGDGTRLSIL.

The gene calls are TRBV27 and TRBJ2-7, with D perhaps TRBD2 (5 bases). V lost 8 bases to trimming and J lost 0 bases, with 8 bases between them. The germline V gene encodes CDR1 MNHEY and CDR2 SMNVEV (reference sequence). The CDR3 sequence is 12 residues long. In DNA, the CDR3 is TGTGCCAGCGGACGGGGCTCCTACGAGCAGTACTTC. Its translation is CASGRGSYEQYF.

The chain carries TRBV6-2 or TRBV6-3 and TRBJ2-7, with TRBD1 matching over 9 bases. The CDR3 loop spans 14 amino acids. Per the germline V gene, CDR1 is MNHEY and CDR2 is SVGEGT. Germline trimming cut 6 bases from V and 5 bases from J; bases unmatched to any gene: 8. The chain's CDR3 is CASSDPGTGNEQYF. The CDR3 DNA follows: TGTGCCAGCAGCGACCCCGGGACAGGGAACGAGCAGTACTTC.

The rearrangement links TRBV6-1 to TRBJ1-6; TRBD1 aligns across 8 bases. The ends lost 4 bases at V and 9 bases at J; junction bases unmatched: 14. Per germline, CDR1 MNHNS and CDR2 SASEGT. This CDR3 contains 17 residues. The CDR3 loop is CASSAGTGQWSSSPLHF. As DNA, the CDR3 is TGTGCCAGCAGTGCCGGGACAGGTCAATGGAGTAGTTCACCCCTCCACTTT.

This clone was observed once. V is TRBV27 and J is TRBJ1-1; 10 nucleotides agree with TRBD1. The CDR3 is 14 amino acids. The germline V gene has CDR1 MNHEY and CDR2 SMNVEV (reference sequence). V shed 6 bases and J 2 bases; nucleotides not matched to a gene: 3. The chain's CDR3 is CASRTGGGNTEAFF. The CDR3 DNA sequence: TGTGCCAGCAGGACAGGGGGCGGCAACACTGAAGCTTTCTTT.

The chain combines TRBV19 with TRBJ1-5; D not certain. This CDR3 is built from 15 residues. Germline V gene data show CDR1 as LNHDA and CDR2 as SQIVND (reference sequence). The V end was cut by 5 bases, the J end by 1 base, with 12 bases between. The CDR3 region is CASSGSGGSNQPQHF. The CDR3 DNA reads as TGTGCCAGTAGTGGCTCAGGAGGGAGCAATCAGCCCCAGCATTTT.

J is TRBJ2-3 and V is TRBV12-3 or TRBV12-4; D may be TRBD1 (6 bases). This CDR3 has 12 amino acids. The V and J ends lost 6 bases and 6 bases respectively, with 10 bases between them. CDR3 sequence reads: CASSNRVDTQYF. The CDR3 nucleotides read TGTGCCAGCAGCAACAGGGTGGATACGCAGTATTTT.

The chain employs TRBV5-4 and TRBJ2-5, with D maybe TRBD2 (6 bases). Germline values: CDR1 SGHNT, CDR2 YYREEE (reference sequence). CDR3 length equals 17 residues. Trimming removed 4 bases from V and 3 bases from J, with 22 bases in between. The chain's CDR3 is CASSNQGWEAFKETQYF. The CDR3 DNA sequence: TGTGCCAGCAGCAACCAGGGATGGGAGGCGTTCAAAGAGACCCAGTACTTC.

The chain is built from TRBV24-1 and TRBJ2-7; weak D call: TRBD1 (5 bases). V gave up 3 bases and J gave up 2 bases, with 16 bases separating them. The CDR3 is made up of 16 amino acids. Germline CDR1 KGHDR, CDR2 SFDVKD. CDR3 DNA sequence: TGTGCCACCAGTGATAGCAGGGTTGAGAATCCCTACGAGCAGTACTTC. It codes for CATSDSRVENPYEQYF.

The chain links TRBV25-1 to TRBJ1-2, with unresolved D. Germline assignment: CDR1 MGHDK and CDR2 SYGVNS. V was cut by 6 bases and J by 8 bases, with 7 bases left in between. There are 10 residues in the CDR3. This chain's CDR3 is CASSLPGYTF. The CDR3 nucleotides are TGTGCCAGCAGCCTCCCCGGCTACACCTTC.

This clone was found once. This chain uses TRBV14 with TRBJ2-3; possibly TRBD1 for D (5 bases). Germline V gives CDR1 SGHDN, CDR2 FVKESK. The CDR3 length is 15 residues. The V end was cut by 1 base, the J end by 3 bases, with 11 bases between. This CDR3 reads CASSQGWGRTDTQYF. CDR3 nucleotides: TGTGCCAGCAGCCAAGGGTGGGGCCGAACAGATACGCAGTATTTT.

V and J are TRBV5-1 and TRBJ2-1; D perhaps matches TRBD1 (6 bases). CDR1 SGHRS and CDR2 YFSETQ come from the germline V gene. Between the trimmed V and J ends, which lost 2 bases and 6 bases, there was a span of 9 bases. This CDR3 contains 13 residues. The CDR3 coding sequence is TGCGCCAGCAGCTTACAACAGGGCAATGAGCAGTTCTTC. Its translation is CASSLQQGNEQFF. The variable domain in full, with the rest retrieved from reference TRBV5-1 and TRBJ2-1, is KAGVTQTPRYLIKTRGQQVTLSCSPISGHRSVSWYQQTPGQGLQFLFEYFSETQRNKGNFPGRFSGRQFSNSRSEMNVSTLELGDSALYLCASSLQQGNEQFFGPGTRLTVL.

This clone was seen once. The rearrangement links TRBV27 to TRBJ2-5; the match to TRBD1 covers 7 bases. Germline CDR1 is MNHEY and CDR2 is SMNVEV (reference sequence). V was clipped by 9 bases and J by 2 bases; unmatched bases: 12. This CDR3 comprises 15 residues. CDR3 protein: CASHSYGTDQETQYF. The CDR3 coding sequence is TGTGCCAGTCACTCCTATGGGACAGATCAAGAGACCCAGTACTTC.